A selection of T cell receptor beta chains follows, all from one sample in a study of T cell repertoires in cytomegalovirus infection. TCRdb reanalysed the reads using MiXCR and keeps one entry per CDR3 protein. Of about 890,000 distinct CDR3 sequences listed, around a third are singletons. These receptors have no identified antigens. The sample was cultured CD8+ T cells from PBMCs, taken from culture after CMV antigen stimulation. The receptors shown here come from a human donor in good health (CMV status not recorded). Some clones in this sample may be carry-over from other donors' samples. The CDR3 runs from the conserved cysteine through the conserved F or W. D genes are given only for firm matches. Not every row has a clone size; where given, it reads once, few, many or a size class.

>TRBV15|-|15|TRBD1|TRBJ1-5
CATAERTGDNQPQHF
TGTGCCACCGCCGAAAGGACAGGGGACAATCAGCCCCAGCATTTT
>TRBV2|few|16|TRBD1|TRBJ2-1
CASSVWTGNLYNEQFF
TGTGCCAGCAGTGTGTGGACAGGGAACCTCTACAATGAGCAGTTCTTC
>TRBV7-9|few|17|-|TRBJ2-7
CASTMGKNAAEAYEQYF
TGTGCCAGCACCATGGGGAAAAATGCGGCCGAGGCCTACGAGCAGTACTTC
>TRBV5-1|-|15|-|TRBJ2-3
CASTPTALVTDTQYF
TGCGCCAGCACCCCAACCGCCCTAGTCACAGATACGCAGTATTTT
>TRBV28|-|14|-|TRBJ2-5
CASSLVRHQETQYF
TGTGCCAGCAGTTTGGTCAGACACCAAGAGACCCAGTACTTC
>TRBV10-3|-|16|TRBD1|TRBJ2-7
CAISEGPPGQGYEQYF
TGTGCCATCAGTGAGGGGCCCCCGGGACAGGGCTACGAGCAGTACTTC
>TRBV5-5|few|12|-|TRBJ1-2
CATLRQGGGYTF
TGTGCCACCCTACGGCAGGGTGGTGGCTACACCTTC
>TRBV15|few|15|TRBD1|TRBJ1-3
CATSVDRGFGNTIYF
TGTGCCACCAGTGTAGACAGGGGCTTTGGAAACACCATATATTTT
>TRBV6-2/TRBV6-3|-|12|-|TRBJ1-2
CASTSGGKSYTF
TGTGCCAGCACCTCCGGGGGCAAAAGCTACACCTTC
>TRBV5-4|-|18|TRBD2|TRBJ2-3
CASSSRFGGLAGGRTQYF
TGTGCCAGCAGCTCGCGTTTTGGGGGACTAGCGGGGGGGCGTACGCAGTATTTT
>TRBV19|-|14|-|TRBJ1-1
CASSRSETNTEAFF
TGTGCCAGTAGTCGCTCGGAGACGAACACTGAAGCTTTCTTT
>TRBV28|few|16|TRBD2|TRBJ2-3
CASTGRLTSERDTQYF
TGTGCCAGCACCGGGCGCTTGACTAGCGAGAGGGATACGCAGTATTTT
>TRBV5-4|few|15|TRBD2|TRBJ2-1
CASSPDWGGRNEQFF
TGTGCCAGCAGCCCGGACTGGGGCGGGAGGAATGAGCAGTTCTTC
>TRBV20-1|few|15|-|TRBJ1-6
CSARVPSTYNSPLHF
TGCAGTGCTAGAGTCCCGTCAACCTATAATTCACCCCTCCACTTT
>TRBV25-1|few|14|-|TRBJ2-3
CASSEHRLTDTQYF
TGTGCCAGCAGTGAACACAGACTCACAGATACGCAGTATTTT
>TRBV19|few|17|-|TRBJ1-6
CASSVSVWKAGESPLHF
TGTGCCAGTTCAGTATCCGTCTGGAAGGCAGGGGAATCACCCCTCCACTTT
>TRBV7-6|-|21|-|TRBJ2-6
CASSSSSLGLSFDAGANVLTF
TGTGCCAGCAGCTCCTCTTCCCTGGGACTTTCATTTGATGCTGGGGCCAACGTCCTGACTTTC
>TRBV2|-|18|TRBD1|TRBJ2-5
CASSEGTGRTESQETQYF
TGTGCCAGCAGTGAAGGGACAGGGAGAACGGAGTCCCAAGAGACCCAGTACTTC
>TRBV7-9|-|14|-|TRBJ2-7
CASSPRDGPHEQYF
TGTGCCAGCAGCCCAAGGGACGGCCCACACGAGCAGTACTTC
>TRBV7-2|few|16|-|TRBJ1-2
CASSLERQQPNYGYTF
TGTGCCAGCAGCTTAGAGAGACAGCAGCCTAACTATGGCTACACCTTC
>TRBV28|-|13|-|TRBJ1-2
CASSLDEGYGYTF
TGTGCCAGCAGTTTAGATGAGGGGTATGGCTACACCTTC
>TRBV28|many|16|TRBD2|TRBJ2-3
CASSSRAGGPTDTQYF
TGTGCCAGCAGTTCCCGGGCGGGGGGGCCGACAGATACGCAGTATTTT
>TRBV7-9|many|12|-|TRBJ1-6
CASSLEGSPLHF
TGTGCCAGCAGCTTAGAAGGTTCACCCCTCCACTTT
>TRBV7-8|-|15|-|TRBJ2-5
CASSNWTRLWETQYF
TGTGCCAGCAGCAACTGGACACGGCTTTGGGAGACCCAGTACTTC
>TRBV7-2|few|15|-|TRBJ1-2
CASSAPEAANYGYTF
TGTGCCAGCAGCGCCCCGGAGGCTGCTAACTATGGCTACACCTTC
>TRBV12-3/TRBV12-4|-|14|TRBD1|TRBJ1-5
CASSFPGGTQPQHF
TGTGCCAGCAGTTTCCCAGGGGGCACTCAGCCCCAGCATTTT
>TRBV29-1|few|14|-|TRBJ1-2
CSVEDPLRAGGYTF
TGCAGCGTTGAAGATCCCCTCAGGGCCGGAGGCTACACCTTC
>TRBV20-1|-|16|TRBD1|TRBJ1-2
CSARDMKRQGQYGYTF
TGCAGTGCTAGAGATATGAAGAGACAGGGTCAATATGGCTACACCTTC
>TRBV6-6|-|18|TRBD2|TRBJ2-3
CASSPPPWTGGNTDTQYF
TGTGCCAGCAGTCCCCCTCCCTGGACGGGGGGGAACACAGATACGCAGTATTTT
>TRBV7-2|many|15|-|TRBJ1-1
CASSSPGHMNTEAFF
TGTGCCAGCAGCTCACCGGGACACATGAACACTGAAGCTTTCTTT
>TRBV7-8|-|17|-|TRBJ2-7
CASSLASPAGFTYEQYF
TGTGCCAGCAGCTTAGCGAGCCCAGCAGGGTTCACCTACGAGCAGTACTTC
>TRBV11-1|-|13|TRBD1|TRBJ1-1
CASITQGANEAFF
TGTGCCAGCATCACACAGGGGGCAAATGAAGCTTTCTTT
>TRBV10-2|few|13|-|TRBJ1-4
CATHSATNEKLFF
TGCGCCACGCACAGTGCAACTAATGAAAAACTGTTTTTT
>TRBV7-2|many|14|TRBD1|TRBJ1-1
CASRKDRSNTEAFF
TGTGCCAGCAGAAAGGACAGGTCGAACACTGAAGCTTTCTTT
>TRBV27|-|17|-|TRBJ2-3
CASSLSGLAPSTDTQYF
TGTGCCAGCAGTTTATCGGGACTTGCACCTAGCACAGATACGCAGTATTTT
>TRBV7-6|once|15|TRBD2|TRBJ2-5
CASSLVPSGGETQYF
TGTGCTAGCAGCTTAGTGCCTAGCGGGGGTGAGACCCAGTACTTC
>TRBV7-6|-|13|-|TRBJ2-5
CASRPAAKETQYF
TGTGCCAGCAGGCCAGCGGCAAAAGAGACCCAGTACTTC
>TRBV12-3/TRBV12-4|few|17|-|TRBJ2-6
CASSLEPFNSGANVLTF
TGTGCCAGCAGCCTCGAACCCTTTAACTCTGGGGCCAACGTCCTGACTTTC
>TRBV13|-|14|TRBD1|TRBJ2-7
CASSLGTGEREQYF
TGTGCCAGCAGCTTGGGGACAGGGGAGAGGGAGCAGTACTTC
>TRBV7-3|few|14|-|TRBJ2-3
CASSPSDDPDTQYF
TGTGCCAGCAGCCCCTCCGACGACCCAGATACGCAGTATTTT
>TRBV28|-|13|-|TRBJ1-3
CASRLNGGNTIYF
TGTGCCAGCAGACTGAATGGAGGAAACACCATATATTTT
>TRBV6-6|few|13|-|TRBJ2-1
CASSWGELNEQFF
TGTGCCAGCAGTTGGGGGGAGTTGAATGAGCAGTTCTTC
>TRBV2|-|17|TRBD2|TRBJ2-5
CATRRRGDSLYQETQYF
TGTGCCACCCGGAGACGGGGGGACTCGTTATACCAAGAGACCCAGTACTTC
>TRBV7-9|-|18|TRBD1|TRBJ1-1
CASSPRQGKGGFNTEAFF
TGTGCCAGCAGCCCCCGACAGGGAAAAGGGGGGTTTAACACTGAAGCTTTCTTT
>TRBV20-1|few|15|-|TRBJ2-7
CSARVKDSATYEQYF
TGCAGTGCTAGAGTAAAGGACAGCGCGACCTACGAGCAGTACTTC
>TRBV10-3|-|18|TRBD2|TRBJ2-5
CAISEVWLAGATKETQYF
TGTGCCATCAGTGAGGTTTGGTTAGCGGGGGCGACGAAAGAGACCCAGTACTTC
>TRBV12-3/TRBV12-4|-|15|-|TRBJ2-3
CASSLVGGTTDTQYF
TGTGCCAGCAGTTTAGTTGGGGGGACGACAGATACGCAGTATTTT
>TRBV10-3|many|17|TRBD1|TRBJ1-5
CAISDTAGTGLNQPQHF
TGTGCCATCAGTGATACCGCCGGGACAGGACTCAATCAGCCCCAGCATTTT
>TRBV14|-|15|-|TRBJ2-1
CASSQGQGYPNEQFF
TGTGCCAGCAGCCAAGGCCAGGGGTATCCCAATGAGCAGTTCTTC
>TRBV7-6|many|14|-|TRBJ2-2
CASSSSGLAGELFF
TGTGCCAGCAGCTCCTCGGGACTGGCCGGGGAGCTGTTTTTT
>TRBV10-2|-|17|TRBD2|TRBJ2-6
CASSGLAGGHGANVLTF
TGCGCCAGCAGTGGCTTAGCGGGGGGGCACGGGGCCAACGTCCTGACTTTC
>TRBV9|few|13|-|TRBJ1-5
CASSAQGLQPQHF
TGTGCCAGCAGCGCCCAGGGACTTCAGCCCCAGCATTTT
>TRBV6-8|-|16|TRBD2|TRBJ2-1
CASSYSKLAGGDGQFF
TGTGCCAGCAGTTACTCGAAACTAGCGGGGGGGGATGGGCAGTTCTTC
>TRBV6-6|few|17|TRBD1|TRBJ1-5
CASSRLEGAHSNQPQHF
TGTGCCAGCAGTCGGCTAGAGGGGGCCCATAGCAATCAGCCCCAGCATTTT
>TRBV27|few|14|-|TRBJ1-5
CASSSSGANQPQHF
TGTGCCAGCAGTTCCTCCGGGGCCAATCAGCCCCAGCATTTT